These T cell receptor beta chains were read from a single sample in a study of CD8 T cells in Susac syndrome. A single record per CDR3 protein comes from TCRdb applying MiXCR to the immunoSEQ multiplex PCR reads. The sample has about 210,000 distinct CDR3 sequences; approximately 94% are singletons. Sequences were obtained from CD4+ T cells from PBMCs. These receptors were taken from a human donor in good health. Each CDR3 is given with its conserved first and last residue. Each record gives: clone size, J gene, D gene, V gene, CDR3 DNA, CDR3 protein. D genes are given only for firm matches. Size is omitted from some rows. Given values are once, few, many or a class for expanded clones.

clone_size: .; j_call: TRBJ1-1; d_call: .; v_call: TRBV14; cdr3_nt: TGTGCCAGCAGCCAAGATCTCGGCGGAGGAGCTTTCTTT; cdr3_aa: CASSQDLGGGAFF
clone_size: .; j_call: TRBJ1-1; d_call: .; v_call: TRBV7-9; cdr3_nt: TGTGCCAGCAGCAACCGGGCCTCTTACACTGAAGCTTTCTTT; cdr3_aa: CASSNRASYTEAFF
clone_size: .; j_call: TRBJ1-5; d_call: TRBD1; v_call: TRBV19; cdr3_nt: TGTGCCAGTAGTTCGCCACGGACAGGAAGTAGCAATCAGCCCCAGCATTTT; cdr3_aa: CASSSPRTGSSNQPQHF
clone_size: .; j_call: TRBJ2-7; d_call: .; v_call: TRBV5-1; cdr3_nt: TGCGCCAGCAGCTTGGATGCGGCAGGAACACCTTACGAGCAGTACTTC; cdr3_aa: CASSLDAAGTPYEQYF
clone_size: .; j_call: TRBJ1-1; d_call: .; v_call: TRBV19; cdr3_nt: TGTGCCACCCTTTCTAAGCGACGGACTGAAGCTTTCTTT; cdr3_aa: CATLSKRRTEAFF
clone_size: once; j_call: TRBJ2-5; d_call: .; v_call: TRBV7-8; cdr3_nt: TGTGCCAGCAGCCGAGAAGGGACGGTCCAAGAGACCCAGTACTTC; cdr3_aa: CASSREGTVQETQYF
clone_size: .; j_call: TRBJ2-2; d_call: TRBD1; v_call: TRBV6-2/TRBV6-3; cdr3_nt: TGTGCCAGCAGACCAACCGGGACAGCGAACACCGGGGAGCTGTTTTTT; cdr3_aa: CASRPTGTANTGELFF
clone_size: few; j_call: TRBJ1-5; d_call: .; v_call: TRBV3-1; cdr3_nt: TGTGCCAGCAGCCAAGGTGGGGGGAGTAATCAGCCCCAGCATTTT; cdr3_aa: CASSQGGGSNQPQHF
clone_size: .; j_call: TRBJ1-1; d_call: .; v_call: TRBV21-1; cdr3_nt: TGTGCCAGCAGCAAAGTCAGCAAGCTTTTCTTT; cdr3_aa: CASSKVSKLFF
clone_size: .; j_call: TRBJ2-4; d_call: TRBD1; v_call: TRBV29-1; cdr3_nt: TGCAGCGGCTGGACAGGTGGGGCCAAAAACATTCAGTACTTC; cdr3_aa: CSGWTGGAKNIQYF
clone_size: .; j_call: TRBJ2-1; d_call: TRBD1; v_call: TRBV2; cdr3_nt: TGTGCCAGCAGTGGTCGACAGGGGGACGGCAATGAGCAGTTCTTC; cdr3_aa: CASSGRQGDGNEQFF
clone_size: .; j_call: TRBJ1-3; d_call: .; v_call: TRBV3-1; cdr3_nt: TGTGCCAGCAGCCAAGCCTCTGGAAACACCATATATTTT; cdr3_aa: CASSQASGNTIYF
clone_size: .; j_call: TRBJ1-4; d_call: .; v_call: TRBV7-2; cdr3_nt: TGTGCCAGCAGCCCCCAGGTTAGGGGCGTCGAAAAACTGTTTTTT; cdr3_aa: CASSPQVRGVEKLFF
clone_size: .; j_call: TRBJ1-5; d_call: TRBD1; v_call: TRBV2; cdr3_nt: TGTGCCAGCAGCTCTTCTCCGGGACAGGGGCCGTCTTTATCCAATCAGCCCCAGCATTTT; cdr3_aa: CASSSSPGQGPSLSNQPQHF
clone_size: .; j_call: TRBJ1-6; d_call: .; v_call: TRBV30; cdr3_nt: TGTGCCTGGAGTGGACTGAGGGATAATTCACCCCTCCACTTT; cdr3_aa: CAWSGLRDNSPLHF
clone_size: .; j_call: TRBJ2-4; d_call: TRBD1; v_call: TRBV19; cdr3_nt: TGTGCCAGTAGTATGGGGACAGGGGTAGCCAAAAACATTCAGTACTTC; cdr3_aa: CASSMGTGVAKNIQYF
clone_size: .; j_call: TRBJ2-1; d_call: .; v_call: TRBV6-2/TRBV6-3; cdr3_nt: TGTGCCAGCAGACTGTCTAACACCAGGTGGAGTGAGCAGTTCTTC; cdr3_aa: CASRLSNTRWSEQFF
clone_size: .; j_call: TRBJ1-5; d_call: .; v_call: TRBV20-1; cdr3_nt: TGCAGTGCGGTTGGGGATAGCAATCAGCCCCAGCATTTT; cdr3_aa: CSAVGDSNQPQHF
clone_size: .; j_call: TRBJ2-1; d_call: .; v_call: TRBV29-1; cdr3_nt: TGCAGCGCCGACAGGCCCCGGGTCTTC; cdr3_aa: CSADRPRVF
clone_size: once; j_call: TRBJ2-2; d_call: .; v_call: TRBV29-1; cdr3_nt: TGCAGCGTTGAACGTAACACCGGGGAGCTGTTTTTT; cdr3_aa: CSVERNTGELFF
clone_size: once; j_call: TRBJ2-4; d_call: .; v_call: TRBV3-1; cdr3_nt: TGTGCCAGCAGCCAAGAAGCCGGTACCAAAAACATTCAGTACTTC; cdr3_aa: CASSQEAGTKNIQYF
clone_size: .; j_call: TRBJ1-1; d_call: .; v_call: TRBV3-1; cdr3_nt: TGTGCCAGCAACCAAGGGGCTGAAGCTTTCTTT; cdr3_aa: CASNQGAEAFF
clone_size: .; j_call: TRBJ2-3; d_call: .; v_call: TRBV15; cdr3_nt: TGTGCCACCCACAGAGGGGATGGAACGCAGTATTTT; cdr3_aa: CATHRGDGTQYF
clone_size: .; j_call: TRBJ2-1; d_call: TRBD2; v_call: TRBV6-1; cdr3_nt: TGTGCCAGCAGAAGCGAAGCGGGGATGACCTCCTACAATGAGCAGTTCTTC; cdr3_aa: CASRSEAGMTSYNEQFF
clone_size: .; j_call: TRBJ1-1; d_call: TRBD1; v_call: TRBV3-1; cdr3_nt: TGTGCCAGCAGCCCCCGGACAGGGCAGAGGACTGAAGCTTTCTTT; cdr3_aa: CASSPRTGQRTEAFF
clone_size: .; j_call: TRBJ2-1; d_call: TRBD1; v_call: TRBV3-1; cdr3_nt: TGTGCCAGCAGCCAAGATTTTTCGGGGGGACAGGGATCAATTGAGCAGTTCTTC; cdr3_aa: CASSQDFSGGQGSIEQFF
clone_size: .; j_call: TRBJ2-7; d_call: .; v_call: TRBV5-1; cdr3_nt: TGCGCCAGCAGCTTGGATCATGACGAGCAGTACTTC; cdr3_aa: CASSLDHDEQYF
clone_size: .; j_call: TRBJ1-3; d_call: TRBD1; v_call: TRBV12-3/TRBV12-4; cdr3_nt: TGTGCCAGCAGGACAGGGATTGGAAACACCATATATTTT; cdr3_aa: CASRTGIGNTIYF
clone_size: .; j_call: TRBJ2-1; d_call: .; v_call: TRBV27; cdr3_nt: TGTGCCAGCTGTAGAACCGGGACACTTAGAAATGAGCAGTTCTTC; cdr3_aa: CASCRTGTLRNEQFF
clone_size: .; j_call: TRBJ2-5; d_call: TRBD2; v_call: TRBV12-3/TRBV12-4; cdr3_nt: TGTGCCAGCACCAGGAGGATGGGGGGGGAGACCCAGTACTTC; cdr3_aa: CASTRRMGGETQYF
clone_size: .; j_call: TRBJ2-2; d_call: TRBD2; v_call: TRBV7-2; cdr3_nt: TGTGCCAGCAGCTTATTCCCCGGGGGGGCTGGAACCGGGGAGCTGTTTTTT; cdr3_aa: CASSLFPGGAGTGELFF
clone_size: .; j_call: TRBJ2-2; d_call: .; v_call: TRBV25-1; cdr3_nt: TGTGCCAGCAGTTTAGGGGCGAACACCGGGGAGCTGTTTTTT; cdr3_aa: CASSLGANTGELFF
clone_size: .; j_call: TRBJ2-6; d_call: .; v_call: TRBV28; cdr3_nt: TGTGCCAGTTCGTCGGGGGAACAGGCCAACGTCCTGACTTTC; cdr3_aa: CASSSGEQANVLTF
clone_size: .; j_call: TRBJ1-1; d_call: .; v_call: TRBV5-1; cdr3_nt: TGCGCCAGCAGCTTGAACAGCGCGAACACTGAAGCTTTCTTT; cdr3_aa: CASSLNSANTEAFF
clone_size: .; j_call: TRBJ2-3; d_call: .; v_call: TRBV3-1; cdr3_nt: TGTGCCAGCAGCCAAACTAGCAGAGATACGCAGTATTTT; cdr3_aa: CASSQTSRDTQYF
clone_size: .; j_call: TRBJ2-2; d_call: .; v_call: TRBV6-6; cdr3_nt: TGTGCCAGCAGTTTCAGACGGGGAGCGCGTACCGGGGAGCTGTTTTTT; cdr3_aa: CASSFRRGARTGELFF
clone_size: .; j_call: TRBJ2-5; d_call: .; v_call: TRBV15; cdr3_nt: TGTGCCACCAGCAGAGATACAGGGCGACAAGAGACCCAGTACTTC; cdr3_aa: CATSRDTGRQETQYF
clone_size: .; j_call: TRBJ1-2; d_call: .; v_call: TRBV2; cdr3_nt: TGTGCCAGCAGTGCACAGGGAGACTATGGCTACACCTTC; cdr3_aa: CASSAQGDYGYTF
clone_size: .; j_call: TRBJ2-5; d_call: .; v_call: TRBV27; cdr3_nt: TGTGCCAGCAGTAGCCCGTTACGGGGCCAAGAGACCCAGTACTTC; cdr3_aa: CASSSPLRGQETQYF
clone_size: .; j_call: TRBJ1-3; d_call: .; v_call: TRBV9; cdr3_nt: TGTGCCAGCAGCGTGTTGGGTTCCTCCTCTGGAAACACCATATATTTT; cdr3_aa: CASSVLGSSSGNTIYF
clone_size: once; j_call: TRBJ1-1; d_call: .; v_call: TRBV29-1; cdr3_nt: TGCAGCGTTTTAACAGGCTGGAACACTGAAGCTTTCTTT; cdr3_aa: CSVLTGWNTEAFF
clone_size: .; j_call: TRBJ2-5; d_call: .; v_call: TRBV5-1; cdr3_nt: TGCGCCAGCAGCTCCGTAGGGATCCTTTACCAAGAGACCCAGTACTTC; cdr3_aa: CASSSVGILYQETQYF
clone_size: .; j_call: TRBJ1-5; d_call: TRBD1; v_call: TRBV6-1; cdr3_nt: TGTGCCAGCAGGACAGGGCCGGATCAGCCCCAGCATTTT; cdr3_aa: CASRTGPDQPQHF
clone_size: .; j_call: TRBJ2-5; d_call: .; v_call: TRBV11-2; cdr3_nt: TGTGCCAGCAGCTATAACAGATTATACCAAGAGACCCAGTACTTC; cdr3_aa: CASSYNRLYQETQYF
clone_size: once; j_call: TRBJ1-2; d_call: TRBD1; v_call: TRBV6-1; cdr3_nt: TGTGCCAGCAGTCCTAGGACAGGGGCCGTACCCTACTATGGCTACACCTTC; cdr3_aa: CASSPRTGAVPYYGYTF
clone_size: .; j_call: TRBJ2-5; d_call: .; v_call: TRBV9; cdr3_nt: TGTGCCAGCAGCCTAGGTGGACACCCGTCGACACAAGAGACCCAGTACTTC; cdr3_aa: CASSLGGHPSTQETQYF
clone_size: .; j_call: TRBJ1-2; d_call: .; v_call: TRBV7-2; cdr3_nt: TGTGCCAGCAGCGCCAACAGGGCGCGCTACACCTTC; cdr3_aa: CASSANRARYTF
clone_size: .; j_call: TRBJ2-3; d_call: TRBD2; v_call: TRBV5-1; cdr3_nt: TGCGCCAGCAGCTTAAGCGGGGGGCACACAGATACGCAGTATTTT; cdr3_aa: CASSLSGGHTDTQYF
clone_size: .; j_call: TRBJ2-3; d_call: .; v_call: TRBV5-4; cdr3_nt: TGTGCCAGCAGCCCAGGCACCGGTACGCAGTATTTT; cdr3_aa: CASSPGTGTQYF
clone_size: .; j_call: TRBJ2-5; d_call: .; v_call: TRBV30; cdr3_nt: TGTGCCTGGGGGATTTTGGCGGCGGCCCAGTACTTC; cdr3_aa: CAWGILAAAQYF
clone_size: .; j_call: TRBJ1-1; d_call: .; v_call: TRBV6-6; cdr3_nt: TGTGCCAGCAGTAACACGGGTAGGGAAGCTTTCTTT; cdr3_aa: CASSNTGREAFF
clone_size: .; j_call: TRBJ1-1; d_call: TRBD1; v_call: TRBV6-2/TRBV6-3; cdr3_nt: TGTGCCAGCAGCGAAATGGACAGGCTGAAGGCTTTCTTT; cdr3_aa: CASSEMDRLKAFF
clone_size: .; j_call: TRBJ2-7; d_call: .; v_call: TRBV3-1; cdr3_nt: TGTGCCAGCAGCCAGGAGCGGGACAGCGAGCAGTACTTC; cdr3_aa: CASSQERDSEQYF
clone_size: once; j_call: TRBJ2-7; d_call: .; v_call: TRBV29-1; cdr3_nt: TGCAGCGTTAGAGTTCCAGGACCGTTTATGGAGCAGTACTTC; cdr3_aa: CSVRVPGPFMEQYF
clone_size: few; j_call: TRBJ2-6; d_call: .; v_call: TRBV6-1; cdr3_nt: TGTGCCAGCCGAGGAGACTCTGGGGCCAACGTCCTGACTTTC; cdr3_aa: CASRGDSGANVLTF
clone_size: .; j_call: TRBJ2-2; d_call: TRBD1; v_call: TRBV9; cdr3_nt: TGTGCCAGCAGCGCACACAGGGGGCAGGCCGGGGAGCTGTTTTTT; cdr3_aa: CASSAHRGQAGELFF
clone_size: .; j_call: TRBJ1-1; d_call: .; v_call: TRBV9; cdr3_nt: TGTGCCAGCAGCGGGGGTACCCTTGGAGCTTTCTTT; cdr3_aa: CASSGGTLGAFF
clone_size: .; j_call: TRBJ1-6; d_call: .; v_call: TRBV19; cdr3_nt: TGTGCCAGTACCACGGGGCGGAGGTCCTATAATTCACCCCTCCACTTT; cdr3_aa: CASTTGRRSYNSPLHF
clone_size: .; j_call: TRBJ2-1; d_call: TRBD1; v_call: TRBV19; cdr3_nt: TGTGCCAGTAGTATGCTGGGACAGGGGATCGATGAGCAGTTCTTC; cdr3_aa: CASSMLGQGIDEQFF
clone_size: .; j_call: TRBJ2-1; d_call: .; v_call: TRBV12-3/TRBV12-4; cdr3_nt: TGTGCCAGCAGCCCGCGATATGAGCAGTTCTTC; cdr3_aa: CASSPRYEQFF